Sequencing of this T cell receptor (beta chain) was carried out in a study of spatial heterogeneity in lung cancer (dated by TCRdb to the late 2010s). Study-level background: Beta-chain transcripts were consistently detected in greater numbers than alpha-chain transcripts, which likely reflected higher beta-chain transcript abundance. In the raw uncorrected reads, each unique combination of TCR and UMI appeared on average more than ten times. TCR alpha and beta repertoires were quantitatively compared across multiple tumor regions, matched nontumor lung and blood in non-small cell lung cancer. Nonsynonymous mutation counts, determined by whole-exome sequencing of tumor tissue, were related to features of the TCR repertoire. At surgery, fewer than 250 tumor regions, 61 to 65 matched nontumor lung samples and about 56 PBMC samples were TCR-sequenced for both alpha and beta chains. Study-wide conclusions, independent of this receptor: Ubiquitous expanded tumor TCRs were found in blood more often at tumor resection than at routine follow-up. Confirming at a functional level the hypothesis that regional TCRs recognize regional mutations was considered to require additional single-cell paired TCR alpha and beta sequencing.

Library preparation used 5' RACE. TCRdb names NextSeq 500 as the instrument used. The TCR library protocol attached a unique molecular identifier to each TCR cDNA molecule to allow correction of PCR and sequencing errors. The study's own analysis went as follows. TCR identification, UMI-based error correction and CDR3 extraction were performed with Decombinator tools. Expanded TCRs were defined as those above a frequency of 2 per 1,000, corresponding to the top 1% of the tumor frequency distribution. Each repertoire was subsampled 100 times to 5,000 TCRs, after which Renyi diversity was computed with the R vegan package. To build CDR3 similarity networks, amino acid triplet string-kernel similarity was used, and CDR3s were connected when their pairwise similarity was above 0.82. Starting from the raw public reads, TCRdb applied fastp trimming at Q25, assembled clones with MiXCR and retained in-frame beta chains. Identical CDR3 protein sequences are pooled into one entry, listed with their most common genes and DNA. TCRdb, not the authors, supplied the V and J calls. This sample has roughly 13,000 distinct CDR3 sequences in its table, and 3.5% to 4.5% of those were observed once. Roughly 45% of the sample is held by the ten biggest clonotypes.

In the paper's terms, the time point label means: sample taken at primary tumor resection. TCR sequencing used whole RNA extracted from tumor and nontumor lung tissue, or from cryopreserved PBMC samples, without cell sorting. The donors were approximately 70 patients from the lung TRACERx cohort who had early-stage, untreated non-small cell lung cancer. Patients were selected for TCR sequencing only if sufficient RNA was available from at least two tumor regions. There are many counts of this clonotype. Its target antigen remains unknown. Per-base qualities were not stored, and no clone one base away is much larger. This beta chain came through as a stray read in a library set up for alpha chains, and its size says little. The input for sequencing was PBMCs, taken at surgery. The source of this sequence is a male donor with early-stage non-small cell lung cancer.

In nucleotide form, the sequence is TGTGCCAGTAGTGGGAATGTCTACGAGCAGTACTTC. The translation is CASSGNVYEQYF. This sequence uses TRBV19 and TRBJ2-7; the D gene cannot be resolved reliably. From cysteine to phenylalanine, the CDR3 is 12 amino acids long. Of the read, only the CDR3 DNA is kept; its 36 bases are in frame from base 1. The junction carries 8 bases between V and J, which are trimmed by 5 bases and 3 bases respectively. The germline V gene (reference sequence) supplies CDR1 LNHDA and CDR2 SQIVND.